Shown below are 18 T cell receptor beta chains from a single sample sequenced in a study of blood T cell repertoires in COVID-19. Profiled with immunoSEQ multiplex PCR; TCRdb holds only in-frame clones, not every one. The repertoire holds about 44,000 clones, with around 80% as singletons. Source material: peripheral blood. The source is a human donor in a cohort sampled during active COVID-19.

This clone is deemed large. The V gene is TRBV7-9, the J gene TRBJ1-1; D perhaps matches TRBD1 (5 bases). Germline CDR1 is SEHNR and CDR2 is FQNEAQ (reference sequence). V was cut by 2 bases and J by 5 bases, with 6 bases left in between. The CDR3 length is 12 residues. In DNA form, the CDR3 reads TGTGCCAGCAGCTTACGACAGACTGAAGCTTTCTTT. Translating it yields CASSLRQTEAFF.

The CDR3 region is CASSLVPAGQARNDNSPLHF. CDR3 bases: TGTGCCAGCAGCTTGGTCCCCGCGGGACAGGCCCGTAACGATAATTCACCCCTCCACTTT. This rearrangement joins TRBV5-5 to TRBJ1-6, with TRBD1 identical over 8 bases. V was clipped by 0 bases and J by 5 bases; unmatched bases: 16. Germline-derived CDR1 and CDR2 are SGHKS and YYEKEE (reference sequence). The CDR3 runs to 20 residues.

The gene calls are TRBV18 and TRBJ1-6; possible D gene TRBD1, 5 bases. This CDR3 spans 16 amino acids. Germline CDR1 and CDR2: KGHSH and LQKENI. Deletions cut 3 bases from V and 8 bases from J, with 17 bases between. In nucleotides, the CDR3 is TGTGCCAGCTCACCCGACTTATCTGGGACTGATTCACCCCTCCACTTT. Residues: CASSPDLSGTDSPLHF. The full variable domain, its missing parts supplied by reference TRBV18 and TRBJ1-6, is NAGVMQNPRHLVRRRGQEARLRCSPMKGHSHVYWYRQLPEEGLKFMVYLQKENIIDESGMPKERFSAEFPKEGPSILRIQQVVRGDSAAYFCASSPDLSGTDSPLHFGNGTRLTVT.

The V call is TRBV19, the J call TRBJ1-4; D may be TRBD1 (6 bases). This CDR3 is 15 amino acids long. Germline V gene data show CDR1 as LNHDA and CDR2 as SQIVND (reference sequence). The V end was cut by 5 bases, the J end by 7 bases, with 17 bases between. The CDR3 DNA sequence: TGTGCCAGTAGTGCTATACAGGGTCCGGGTGAAAAACTGTTTTTT. Translation gives CASSAIQGPGEKLFF.

In nucleotides, the CDR3 is TGTGCCAGCAGTGATGGGACAGAAGAGACCCAGTACTTC. As protein: CASSDGTEETQYF. This rearrangement joins TRBV6-6 to TRBJ2-5; 7 bases map to TRBD1. CDR1 and CDR2 from the germline V gene are MNHNY and SVGAGI (reference sequence). The V and J ends lost 5 bases and 3 bases, in that order; junction bases with no gene match: 3. The CDR3 covers 13 residues.

V is TRBV5-4 and J is TRBJ2-5, with D possibly matching TRBD2 (8 bases). The CDR3 length is 15 residues. Germline-derived CDR1 and CDR2 are SGHNT and YYREEE (reference sequence). V was shortened by 6 bases and J by 1 base, with 16 bases between the two germline ends. This CDR3 is CASKRGGTVQETQYF. Here the CDR3 DNA reads TGTGCCAGCAAACGGGGGGGGACAGTCCAAGAGACCCAGTACTTC.

The chain has TRBV27 and TRBJ2-3; D possibly corresponds to TRBD2 (5 bases). Deletions cut 5 bases from V and 7 bases from J, with 28 bases between. Germline V gene lookup returns CDR1 MNHEY and CDR2 SMNVEV (reference sequence). The CDR3 is 18 residues long. CDR3 in amino acids: CASSPSPRTSSHFNTQYF. The CDR3 DNA reads as TGTGCCAGCAGTCCCTCCCCCCGAACTAGTTCGCATTTTAATACGCAGTATTTT.

The chain combines TRBV24-1 with TRBJ2-2; maybe TRBD1 (6 bases). The CDR3 sequence is 13 residues long. Germline CDR1 KGHDR, CDR2 SFDVKD. Trimming removed 7 bases at V and 7 bases at J, with 12 bases between. CDR3 coding DNA: TGTGCCACCAGCCGGGACATCCACGGGGAGCTGTTTTTT. Its protein is CATSRDIHGELFF.

The rearrangement uses TRBV28 and TRBJ1-1; D is undetermined. Germline CDR1 and CDR2: MDHEN and SYDVKM. V was cut by 3 bases and J by 3 bases, with 14 bases left in between. The CDR3 consists of 15 residues. Written as DNA, the CDR3 is TGTGCCAGCAGTTTGCGGGGAGTCGGGGACACTGAAGCTTTCTTT. This translates into CASSLRGVGDTEAFF. The entire variable domain, with the rest obtained from reference TRBV28 and TRBJ1-1, is as follows: DVKVTQSSRYLVKRTGEKVFLECVQDMDHENMFWYRQDPGLGLRLIYFSYDVKMKEKGDIPEGYSVSREKKERFSLILESASTNQTSMYLCASSLRGVGDTEAFFGQGTRLTVV.

The V gene is TRBV4-1, the J gene TRBJ2-3, with 9 positions matching TRBD2. Per germline, CDR1 MGHRA and CDR2 YSYEKL. The CDR3 loop spans 17 amino acids. Trimming cost V 0 bases and J 2 bases; bases outside gene matches: 6. CDR3 loop: CASSQDGTSSYTDTQYF. The DNA for the CDR3 is TGCGCCAGCAGCCAAGATGGGACTAGCTCTTACACAGATACGCAGTATTTT.

The chain links TRBV7-2 to TRBJ2-5; 15 nucleotides line up with TRBD2. This CDR3 has 15 amino acids. In germline, CDR1 is SGHTA, CDR2 FQGNSA. V shed 5 bases, J shed 5 bases, and the junction held 3 bases outside the gene matches. CDR3 bases: TGTGCCAGCAGCCGGACTAGCGGGGGGGGCGAGACCCAGTACTTC. As protein: CASSRTSGGGETQYF.

The rearrangement uses TRBV7-9 and TRBJ2-3; TRBD2 is a possible D gene (5 bases). The CDR3 is made up of 12 amino acids. The germline V gene has CDR1 SEHNR and CDR2 FQNEAQ (reference sequence). Trimming took 1 base from V and 7 from J, leaving 6 bases between them. The CDR3 coding sequence is TGTGCCAGCAGCTTAGTAGCGTATACGCAGTATTTT. Translating it yields CASSLVAYTQYF.

The gene calls are TRBV12-5 and TRBJ1-2; D may be TRBD1 (5 bases). The V gene lost 7 bases and the J gene lost 0 bases, with 12 bases spanning the gap. CDR1 is LGHNT and CDR2 is FRNRAP in the germline V gene. The CDR3 is 14 amino acids. CDR3 protein: CASANQGTNYGYTF. The CDR3 DNA is TGTGCTAGTGCGAACCAGGGTACTAACTATGGCTACACCTTC.

This clone appeared once. The J gene is TRBJ1-1, the V gene TRBV18; D is unresolved. From germline, CDR1 is KGHSH and CDR2 LQKENI. The V and J ends lost 2 bases and 2 bases respectively, with 12 bases between them. The CDR3 has 15 amino acids. CDR3: CASSPGGGRNTEAFF. CDR3 sequence (DNA): TGTGCCAGCTCACCAGGTGGAGGGAGAAACACTGAAGCTTTCTTT.

The chain carries TRBV7-9 and TRBJ2-3; D perhaps matches TRBD2 (5 bases). The CDR3 contains 16 residues. Germline CDR1 SEHNR, CDR2 FQNEAQ (reference sequence). The V and J ends lost 1 base and 0 bases respectively, with 11 bases between them. In DNA form, the CDR3 reads TGTGCCAGCAGCTTAGGGGTCGGGAAAAGCACAGATACGCAGTATTTT. Translating it yields CASSLGVGKSTDTQYF.

The genes are TRBV6-5 and TRBJ2-7; 8 positions agree with TRBD2. CDR3 size: 13 residues. Looked up from germline, CDR1 is MNHEY and CDR2 is SVGAGI. With 8 bases clipped from V and 0 bases from J, the junction kept 3 bases outside the gene matches. The CDR3 region is CASHSGTSYEQYF. DNA of the CDR3: TGTGCCAGCCATAGCGGGACCTCCTACGAGCAGTACTTC.

Written as DNA, the CDR3 is TGTGCCAGCAGCCGCGGGTTCCAAAACTCCTACAATGAGCAGTTCTTC. Its translation is CASSRGFQNSYNEQFF. The V and J genes are TRBV7-9 and TRBJ2-1; possible D gene TRBD2, 5 bases. The germline V gene has CDR1 SEHNR and CDR2 FQNEAQ (reference sequence). The CDR3 contains 16 residues. The V end was cut by 5 bases, the J end by 0 bases, with 14 bases between.

The rearrangement links TRBV3-1 (or the pseudogene TRBV3-2) to TRBJ2-7, with 8 nucleotides matching TRBD2. CDR1 and CDR2 from the germline V gene are LGHDT and YNNKEL (reference sequence). This CDR3 is built from 15 residues. The J segment lost 7 bases and the V segment lost 3 bases, leaving 11 bases of the junction unmatched. In DNA form, the CDR3 reads TGTGCCAGCAGCCATCGCGGACTAGCTGTCTGGGAGCAGTACTTC. Translating it yields CASSHRGLAVWEQYF.